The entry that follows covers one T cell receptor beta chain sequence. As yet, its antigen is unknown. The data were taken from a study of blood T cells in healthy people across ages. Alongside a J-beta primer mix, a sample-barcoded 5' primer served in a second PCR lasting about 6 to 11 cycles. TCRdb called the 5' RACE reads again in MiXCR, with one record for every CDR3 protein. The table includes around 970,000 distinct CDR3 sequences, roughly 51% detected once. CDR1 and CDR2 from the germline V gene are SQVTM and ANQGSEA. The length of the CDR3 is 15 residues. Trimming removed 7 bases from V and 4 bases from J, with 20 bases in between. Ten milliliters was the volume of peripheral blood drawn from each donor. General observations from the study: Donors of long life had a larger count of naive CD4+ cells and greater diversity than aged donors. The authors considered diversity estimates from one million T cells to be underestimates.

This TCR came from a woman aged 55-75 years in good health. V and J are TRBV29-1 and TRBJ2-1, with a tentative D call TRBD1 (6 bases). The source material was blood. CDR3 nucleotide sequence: TGCAGCGCTGGGGGCGGCCGGGTAGGATACAATGAGCAGTTCTTC. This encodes CSAGGGRVGYNEQFF.